The T cell receptor (beta chain) described here comes from a study of OX40 agonist ivuxolimab in advanced cancers. Study at large: The dose-escalation group included hepatocellular carcinoma, melanoma, renal cell carcinoma and head and neck cancer.

Study-wide results and caveats: Expanded clones were, on average, more numerous in CD8+ T cells than in CD4+. People who partly responded at 0.1-3.0 mg/kg had some of the least clonal expansion seen.

As regards this clone: Its antigen is still unknown.

The germline V gene encodes CDR1 MNHNY and CDR2 SVGAGI (reference sequence). This CDR3 has 15 amino acids. The junction had 13 bases not matched to a gene; V was cut back by 8 bases and J by 6 bases. Only in-frame clones appear in the TCRdb table, and some are missing; sequencing was by immunoSEQ multiplex PCR. The table has around 50,000 clones, 70% to 90% seen once. The receptor's source is an adult with an advanced solid tumor such as melanoma, head and neck, liver or kidney cancer. Material: CD4+ or CD8+ T cells sorted from blood, obtained in a trial of the OX40 agonist ivuxolimab. V and J are TRBV6-6 and TRBJ2-7, with 10 bases lining up with TRBD1. The CDR3 DNA sequence: TGTGCCAGCGGAAACCTGGGGGACAGGGGCCGCGAGCAGTACTTC. Its translation is CASGNLGDRGREQYF.